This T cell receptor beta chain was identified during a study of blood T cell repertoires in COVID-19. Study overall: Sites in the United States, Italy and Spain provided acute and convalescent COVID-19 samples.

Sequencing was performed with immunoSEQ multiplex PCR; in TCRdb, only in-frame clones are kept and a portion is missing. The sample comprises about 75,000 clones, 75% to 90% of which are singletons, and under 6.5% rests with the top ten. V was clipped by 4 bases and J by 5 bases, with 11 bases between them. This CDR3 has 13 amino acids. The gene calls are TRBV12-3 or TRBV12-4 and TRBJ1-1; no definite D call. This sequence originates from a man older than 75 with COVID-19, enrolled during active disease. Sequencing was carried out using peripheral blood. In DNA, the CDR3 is TGTGCCAGCAGTTGGACGGGAGGGACTGAAGCTTTCTTT. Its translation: CASSWTGGTEAFF.